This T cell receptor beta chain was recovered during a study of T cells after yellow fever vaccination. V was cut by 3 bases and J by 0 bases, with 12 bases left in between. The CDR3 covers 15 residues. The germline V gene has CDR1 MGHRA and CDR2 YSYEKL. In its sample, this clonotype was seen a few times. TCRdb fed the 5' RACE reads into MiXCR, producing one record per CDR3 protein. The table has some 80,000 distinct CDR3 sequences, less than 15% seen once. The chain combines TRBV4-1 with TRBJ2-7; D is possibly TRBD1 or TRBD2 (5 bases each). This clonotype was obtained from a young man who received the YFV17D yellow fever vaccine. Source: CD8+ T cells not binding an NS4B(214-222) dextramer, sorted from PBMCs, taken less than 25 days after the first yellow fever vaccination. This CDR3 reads CASSQRWGTSYEQYF. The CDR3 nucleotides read TGCGCCAGCAGCCAGAGGTGGGGGACCTCCTACGAGCAGTACTTC.